This T cell receptor (beta chain) is drawn from a study of identical twins. Study results and limitations: Weaker excess twin sharing was observed in beta out-of-frame sequences.

With regard to this clonotype: Its cognate antigen is unknown.

CDR3 length: 12 residues. The V gene lost 9 bases and the J gene lost 3 bases, with 11 bases spanning the gap. The germline V gene has CDR1 LGHNA and CDR2 YNFKEQ. Template switching added a universal primer binding site, and final cDNA carried unique molecular identifiers. One entry per CDR3 protein, called by TCRdb with MiXCR from the 5' RACE reads. Of hundreds of thousands of distinct CDR3 sequences in the sample, less than 9.5% were seen once. The source material was memory (CD45RO+) T cells sorted from blood. This TCR was sampled from a young woman in good health. This rearrangement joins TRBV4-2 to TRBJ1-2; D not resolved. CDR3 DNA: TGTGCCAGGGGCCCCGGGCACTATGGCTACACCTTC. Amino acid sequence: CARGPGHYGYTF.